This T cell receptor (beta chain) emerged from a study of CD8+ T cells in alopecia areata. Study-wide results and limits: Tofacitinib yielded significantly lower scalp clonality and fewer expanded CD8+ clones among the top 100. Against the mouse data, patients shared TCRs less clearly, possibly for HLA reasons. The study found higher clonality in lesional than normal scalp, especially in alopecia totalis/universalis.

This CDR3 region has 15 residues. Germline V gene sequence: CDR1 SGHVS, CDR2 FQNEAQ. The V and J ends lost 2 bases and 7 bases respectively, with 17 bases between them. RNA extraction and reverse transcription yielded cDNA as sequencing template. Generated by immunoSEQ multiplex PCR, the TCRdb table keeps only in-frame clones and is missing some. Seen here are 150,000 to 200,000 clones, about three fifths observed once, and the top ten hold approximately 0.93%. About this clone itself: What it binds is unknown.

Treatment of the sample: oral pan-JAK inhibitor, 5-10 mg twice daily. The source material was CD4+ T cells sorted from blood, sampled at week 24, from a patient treated with tofacitinib. The sequence was obtained from a human donor with alopecia areata. J is TRBJ2-5 and V is TRBV7-8; D is possibly TRBD2 (6 bases). The CDR3 DNA sequence: TGTGCCAGCAGCTTATCTTCGGGCGGGGTAAGGACCCAGTACTTC. Protein product: CASSLSSGGVRTQYF.